These 16 T cell receptor beta chains were sequenced from one sample in a study of blood T cell repertoires in COVID-19 (dated by TCRdb to the early 2020s). Receptor libraries were prepared by the immunoSEQ multiplex PCR assay. Drawn from immuneACCESS, this table holds only the in-frame rearrangements with V and J called that TCRdb kept. Clones are partly lost; checked studies trace under half to an unresolved V gene and leave the rest unexplained. The sample table contains about 170,000 clones; only one count was recorded for under 90% of them. The ten top clones hold roughly 15% of the sample. The sequencing sample was made of peripheral blood. The receptor set was obtained from a woman between 65 and 79 years old with COVID-19, enrolled during active disease.

The J gene is TRBJ2-1, the V gene TRBV2; 7 bases are shared with TRBD2. This CDR3 has 16 amino acids. CDR1 and CDR2 (germline): SNHLY, FYNNEI. V gave up 8 bases and J gave up 10 bases; unmatched junction bases: 20. CDR3 sequence: CASSEQAGATFGEQFF. Written as DNA, the CDR3 is TGTGCCAGCTCAGAGCAGGCGGGAGCGACTTTTGGCGAGCAGTTCTTC.

The V and J genes are TRBV27 and TRBJ2-5; TRBD2 aligns across 12 bases. The CDR3 is 15 amino acids. Germline loops: CDR1 MNHEY, CDR2 SMNVEV (reference sequence). Germline trimming cut 5 bases from V and 4 bases from J; bases unmatched to any gene: 5. Written as DNA, the CDR3 is TGTGCCAGCAGTCTCCTAGCGGGGGGGCCAGAGACCCAGTACTTC. Protein sequence: CASSLLAGGPETQYF.

This chain links TRBV7-2 with TRBJ2-5; D ambiguous. Germline V gives CDR1 SGHTA, CDR2 FQGNSA. V gave up 3 bases and J gave up 4 bases, with 9 bases separating them. The CDR3 covers 13 residues. CDR3 in amino acids: CASSFPRGETQYF. The CDR3 coding sequence is TGTGCCAGCAGCTTTCCGAGAGGAGAGACCCAGTACTTC.

This chain connects TRBV5-1 to TRBJ1-1; 7 nucleotides match TRBD1. The CDR3 loop spans 13 amino acids. V trimming: 5 bases; J trimming: 3 bases; junction bases outside the gene matches: 4. Per germline, CDR1 SGHRS and CDR2 YFSETQ. The CDR3 region is CASRETGYTEAFF. CDR3 DNA: TGCGCCAGCAGGGAGACAGGGTACACTGAAGCTTTCTTT.

At least ten counts were recorded for this clone. This chain uses TRBV7-9 with TRBJ2-7; perhaps TRBD1 as D (5 bases). V dropped 6 bases and J dropped 2 bases, with 11 bases sitting between them. Germline loops: CDR1 SEHNR, CDR2 FQNEAQ (reference sequence). There are 13 residues in the CDR3. CDR3 sequence reads: CASSPDKPYEQYF. CDR3 DNA: TGTGCCAGCAGTCCGGACAAGCCCTACGAGCAGTACTTC.

V and J are TRBV19 and TRBJ1-1; D might be TRBD1 (5 bases). This CDR3 has 16 amino acids. Germline V gene data show CDR1 as LNHDA and CDR2 as SQIVND (reference sequence). V was trimmed by 6 bases and J by 0 bases, leaving 17 bases between them. The DNA of the CDR3 is TGTGCCAGTAGCCACCAGGGAATTGGCTTGAACACTGAAGCTTTCTTT. Translation: CASSHQGIGLNTEAFF.

This clone was detected once. The V call is TRBV3-1 (or the pseudogene TRBV3-2), the J call TRBJ1-2; a weak D match, TRBD1 (6 bases). Trimming removed 3 bases at V and 8 bases at J, with 13 bases between. Germline V gives CDR1 LGHDT, CDR2 YNNKEL (reference sequence). The CDR3 covers 13 residues. The CDR3 DNA follows: TGTGCCAGCAGCCAGGGTGCAGGGACAGGCTACACCTTC. Its protein product is CASSQGAGTGYTF.

The J gene is TRBJ1-2, the V gene TRBV24-1; 9 nucleotides align to TRBD1. The ends lost 9 bases at V and 14 bases at J; junction bases unmatched: 9. CDR3 length: 11 residues. Germline CDR1 reads KGHDR; CDR2 reads SFDVKD. The CDR3, as DNA: TGTGCCACCTCGTCCCGGGACAGGGTAACCTTC. It yields the protein CATSSRDRVTF.

The V and J genes are TRBV3-1 (or the pseudogene TRBV3-2) and TRBJ2-7, with 9 bases aligning to TRBD1. The germline gives CDR1 LGHDT, CDR2 YNNKEL (reference sequence). This CDR3 is 16 amino acids long. V lost 4 bases, J lost 5 bases, and 12 bases stayed unmatched. CDR3 residues: CASSPAGTGWSHEQYF. The CDR3 nucleotides read TGTGCCAGCAGCCCAGCCGGGACAGGGTGGTCCCACGAGCAGTACTTC.

The CDR3 sequence is CSAGTGGEKLFF. The CDR3 bases are TGCAGCGCCGGGACAGGGGGTGAAAAACTGTTTTTT. This sequence joins TRBV29-1 and TRBJ1-4, with 11 positions matching TRBD1. The CDR3 runs 12 residues. J gave up 7 bases and V 7 bases, and 2 bases lay outside the gene matches. CDR1 SQVTM and CDR2 ANQGSEA come from the germline V gene.

A single count supports this clone. This chain connects TRBV9 to TRBJ2-3; 10 bases are a match to TRBD2. J gave up 2 bases and V 2 bases, and 14 bases lay outside the gene matches. From germline, CDR1 is SGDLS and CDR2 YYNGEE. This CDR3 has 19 amino acids. The CDR3 reads CASSVYPGFSGGNTDTQYF. CDR3 nucleotide sequence: TGTGCCAGCAGCGTTTATCCGGGTTTTAGCGGGGGGAACACAGATACGCAGTATTTT.

The chain recombines TRBV24-1 with TRBJ2-5, with TRBD2 as a possible D gene (5 bases). The CDR3 is 16 residues long. Germline CDR1 KGHDR, CDR2 SFDVKD. V lost 4 bases and J lost 5, with 19 bases in between. CDR3 DNA: TGTGCCACCAGTGACACTACCTCGGGGAGAATTGAGACCCAGTACTTC. This codes for CATSDTTSGRIETQYF.

Regarding this clone: Sequence at one end of the junction differs from germline and may be a read error. CDR3 region: CSPSADEQFF. Written as DNA, the CDR3 is TGCAGTCCTAGTGCCGATGAGCAGTTCTTC. The rearrangement joins TRBV20-1 to TRBJ2-1; D gene unclear. The CDR3 covers 10 residues. CDR1 is DFQATT and CDR2 is SNEGSKA in the germline V gene (reference sequence).

The chain combines TRBV30 with TRBJ1-2; 8 bases are shared with TRBD1. The CDR3 is 16 amino acids. With V trimmed by 5 bases and J by 2 bases, 13 bases remained unmatched. In germline, CDR1 is GTSNPN, CDR2 SVGIG (reference sequence). The CDR3 DNA reads as TGTGCCTGGTACCTTGGTGCAGGGGGCGCGAACTATGGCTACACCTTC. Encoded protein: CAWYLGAGGANYGYTF.

The chain is built from TRBV9 and TRBJ1-2; D is perhaps TRBD1 (6 bases). In germline, CDR1 is SGDLS, CDR2 YYNGEE. V lost 5 bases, J lost 6 bases, and 17 bases lay in between. CDR3 length: 14 amino acids. CDR3 amino acids: CASSQGGGKDGYTF. The DNA for the CDR3 is TGTGCCAGCAGTCAGGGAGGGGGGAAAGATGGCTACACCTTC. Combining the CDR3 with reference TRBV9 and TRBJ1-2 gives the whole variable domain DSGVTQTPKHLITATGQRVTLRCSPRSGDLSVYWYQQSLDQGLQFLIQYYNGEERAKGNILERFSAQQFPDLHSELNLSSLELGDSALYFCASSQGGGKDGYTFGSGTRLTVV.

The sample holds one count of this clone. The rearrangement uses TRBV7-7 and TRBJ2-3; 7 positions match TRBD2. CDR1 SSHAT and CDR2 FNYEAQ come from the germline V gene (reference sequence). After removal of 5 bases from V and 3 bases from J, the junction contained 11 bases not matched to a gene. This CDR3 has 16 amino acids. The CDR3 reads CASSPPCGGGTDTQYF. For the CDR3, the DNA is TGTGCCAGCAGCCCCCCATGTGGCGGGGGAACAGATACGCAGTATTTT.